A selection of T cell receptor beta chains follows, all from one sample in a study of OX40 agonist ivuxolimab in advanced cancers. Assay used: immunoSEQ multiplex PCR; TCRdb lists only in-frame clones, some missing. The repertoire holds more than 2,000 clones, about three quarters seen once, with over 30% in the top ten. Sequencing was performed on CD4+ or CD8+ T cells sorted from blood, taken in a trial of the OX40 agonist ivuxolimab. All receptors come from an adult with an advanced solid tumor such as melanoma, head and neck, liver or kidney cancer. The conserved cysteine and the conserved F or W are not part of the CDR3 here. D genes are given only for firm matches. Only part of the rows carry a size: once, few, many, or a class if the clone is expanded.

size	D	V	CDR3
once	.	TRBV4-1	ASSQEEGGGADTQY
.	.	TRBV7-3	ASGGMNTGELF
.	.	TRBV6-1	ASSELPGANTGELF
once	.	TRBV6-9	ASSYSVGANQPQH
.	TRBD2	TRBV11-2	ASSFGSGRARETQY
.	.	TRBV6-1	ASQSSYNSPLH
.	TRBD2	TRBV6-4	ASSDSGTSATDTQY
.	.	TRBV13	ASSLLQGNTEAF
.	.	TRBV6-6	ASSYGTEAF
.	.	TRBV25-1	ASSGTKGGANVLT
once	TRBD2	TRBV6-1	ASSEARLAGESEQF
.	TRBD1	TRBV27	ASSFTGANYGYT
.	.	TRBV25-1	ASLASSYNSPLH
.	TRBD2	TRBV7-9	ASSSGLAGYGYEQY
.	TRBD1	TRBV18	ASSQDRDNGYT
.	.	TRBV7-9	ASRRPGPEDYEQF
.	.	TRBV5-6	ASSHGQPIAKNIQY
.	TRBD1	TRBV7-9	ASSLGQGALLEQF
.	.	TRBV5-6	ASSLEVDNEQF
few	.	TRBV30	AWSVGAEPQH
.	TRBD2	TRBV27	ASTTRGDYPPPGQF
.	.	TRBV30	AWIDTGDGLNEKLF
.	.	TRBV7-9	ASSGDGAESYEQY
.	.	TRBV5-4	ASSFGQPNTEAF
.	TRBD1	TRBV27	ASRTGDTGELF
.	.	TRBV2	ASSEAGRGWETQY
.	.	TRBV27	ASSLGDLGGYT
.	TRBD2	TRBV4-1	ASSQDPPGAGTRRTQY
.	.	TRBV6-6	ASSYSQVMNTEAF
hyperexpanded	.	TRBV27	AAGIRGLETDTQY
large	.	TRBV4-2	ASSQDNGASYEQF
.	.	TRBV5-6	ASSLWPANVLT
.	.	TRBV28	ASSYHPNEQF
.	TRBD1	TRBV4-1	ASSLNRDREDYGYT
.	TRBD1	TRBV9	ASSVATGLYSTDTQY
.	.	TRBV27	ASRGRGVFPGNEQY